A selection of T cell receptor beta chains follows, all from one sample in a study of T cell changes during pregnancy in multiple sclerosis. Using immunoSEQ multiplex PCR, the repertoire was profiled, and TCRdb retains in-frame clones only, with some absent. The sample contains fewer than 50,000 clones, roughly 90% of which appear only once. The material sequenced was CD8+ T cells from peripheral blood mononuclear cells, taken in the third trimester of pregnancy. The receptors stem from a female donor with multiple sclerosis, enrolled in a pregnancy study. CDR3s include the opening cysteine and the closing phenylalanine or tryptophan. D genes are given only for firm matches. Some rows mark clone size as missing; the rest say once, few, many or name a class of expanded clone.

cdr3_aa: CASSLGVAGGEDEQFF
cdr3_nt: TGTGCCAGCAGCTTAGGTGTAGCGGGAGGTGAGGATGAGCAGTTCTTC
v_call: TRBV11-2
d_call: TRBD2
j_call: TRBJ2-1
clone_size: .

cdr3_aa: CASSLGGSFTEAFF
cdr3_nt: TGCGCCAGCAGCTTGGGAGGGAGTTTCACTGAAGCTTTCTTT
v_call: TRBV5-1
d_call: .
j_call: TRBJ1-1
clone_size: .

cdr3_aa: CSVEALYGYTF
cdr3_nt: TGCAGCGTTGAAGCTTTATATGGCTACACCTTC
v_call: TRBV29-1
d_call: .
j_call: TRBJ1-2
clone_size: .

cdr3_aa: CASSPIREFHYEQYF
cdr3_nt: TGTGCTAGCAGCCCGATTCGGGAGTTTCACTACGAGCAGTACTTC
v_call: TRBV7-7
d_call: .
j_call: TRBJ2-7
clone_size: .

cdr3_aa: CASSLAGQGGYEQYF
cdr3_nt: TGTGCCAGCAGCTTGGCCGGTCAGGGGGGCTACGAGCAGTACTTC
v_call: TRBV5-5
d_call: .
j_call: TRBJ2-7
clone_size: .

cdr3_aa: CASSRHKGGRSTDTQYF
cdr3_nt: TGTGCCAGCAGCCGACATAAGGGCGGGAGGAGCACAGATACGCAGTATTTT
v_call: TRBV16
d_call: TRBD2
j_call: TRBJ2-3
clone_size: .

cdr3_aa: CASSLLAGEDNEQFF
cdr3_nt: TGTGCCAGCAGCCTCCTAGCGGGAGAAGATAATGAGCAGTTCTTC
v_call: TRBV6-5
d_call: TRBD2
j_call: TRBJ2-1
clone_size: .

cdr3_aa: CASSIGFRDTIFTGELFF
cdr3_nt: TGTGCCAGTAGTATAGGCTTCCGGGACACGATTTTCACCGGGGAGCTGTTTTTT
v_call: TRBV19
d_call: .
j_call: TRBJ2-2
clone_size: .

cdr3_aa: CASSIHAGLAKETQYF
cdr3_nt: TGTGCCAGTAGTATCCACGCGGGACTAGCGAAAGAGACCCAGTACTTC
v_call: TRBV19
d_call: TRBD2
j_call: TRBJ2-5
clone_size: .

cdr3_aa: CASSQDWGGTEAFF
cdr3_nt: TGCGCCAGCAGCCAAGATTGGGGAGGGACTGAAGCTTTCTTT
v_call: TRBV4-1
d_call: .
j_call: TRBJ1-1
clone_size: few

cdr3_aa: CASSPSGGQETQYF
cdr3_nt: TGTGCCAGCAGCCCCTCCGGGGGTCAAGAGACCCAGTACTTC
v_call: TRBV7-9
d_call: .
j_call: TRBJ2-5
clone_size: .

cdr3_aa: CASSQTPTGELFF
cdr3_nt: TGTGCCAGCAGTCAGACACCCACCGGGGAGCTGTTTTTT
v_call: TRBV6-4
d_call: .
j_call: TRBJ2-2
clone_size: .

cdr3_aa: CASEAGLGTEAFF
cdr3_nt: TGTGCTAGTGAAGCTGGGCTCGGCACTGAAGCTTTCTTT
v_call: TRBV12-5
d_call: .
j_call: TRBJ1-1
clone_size: .

cdr3_aa: CASARPGTITNNEQFF
cdr3_nt: TGTGCCAGCGCCCGGCCCGGGACTATCACAAACAATGAGCAGTTCTTC
v_call: TRBV5-4
d_call: TRBD2
j_call: TRBJ2-1
clone_size: .

cdr3_aa: CASSMGRQNTEAFF
cdr3_nt: TGTGCCAGTAGTATGGGGCGACAGAACACTGAAGCTTTCTTT
v_call: TRBV19
d_call: .
j_call: TRBJ1-1
clone_size: .

cdr3_aa: CASSLGLGLYNEQFF
cdr3_nt: TGTGCCAGCAGCTTAGGACTAGGCCTATACAATGAGCAGTTCTTC
v_call: TRBV7-9
d_call: .
j_call: TRBJ2-1
clone_size: .

cdr3_aa: CASSLKLSVYTDTQYF
cdr3_nt: TGTGCCAGCAGTTTGAAACTTAGCGTTTACACAGATACGCAGTATTTT
v_call: TRBV28
d_call: .
j_call: TRBJ2-3
clone_size: .

cdr3_aa: CASSLLGTSEYYEQYF
cdr3_nt: TGTGCCAGCAGCCTGCTTGGGACTAGCGAGTACTACGAGCAGTACTTC
v_call: TRBV11-2
d_call: TRBD2
j_call: TRBJ2-7
clone_size: .

cdr3_aa: CASGFTGLAGVGEQFF
cdr3_nt: TGTGCTAGTGGGTTCACTGGACTAGCGGGAGTCGGAGAGCAGTTCTTC
v_call: TRBV12-5
d_call: TRBD2
j_call: TRBJ2-1
clone_size: .

cdr3_aa: CASSVGTGAYEQYF
cdr3_nt: TGTGCCAGCAGTGTCGGGACAGGGGCTTACGAGCAGTACTTC
v_call: TRBV25-1
d_call: TRBD1
j_call: TRBJ2-7
clone_size: .

cdr3_aa: CASSHGQPQHF
cdr3_nt: TGTGCCAGTAGTCACGGTCAGCCCCAGCATTTT
v_call: TRBV19
d_call: .
j_call: TRBJ1-5
clone_size: .

cdr3_aa: CATTSWDNSYEQYF
cdr3_nt: TGTGCCACCACTTCGTGGGACAACTCCTACGAGCAGTACTTC
v_call: TRBV19
d_call: .
j_call: TRBJ2-7
clone_size: .

cdr3_aa: CASSERSRDTEAFF
cdr3_nt: TGTGCCAGCAGTGAAAGGAGTAGAGACACTGAAGCTTTCTTT
v_call: TRBV25-1
d_call: .
j_call: TRBJ1-1
clone_size: once

cdr3_aa: CASSLYISGELFF
cdr3_nt: TGTGCCAGCAGTTTATATATCTCCGGGGAGCTGTTTTTT
v_call: TRBV28
d_call: .
j_call: TRBJ2-2
clone_size: .

cdr3_aa: CASSDLAGGTDTQYF
cdr3_nt: TGTGCCAGCAGTGACTTAGCGGGAGGCACAGATACGCAGTATTTT
v_call: TRBV6-4
d_call: TRBD2
j_call: TRBJ2-3
clone_size: .

cdr3_aa: CASSQEVGAVYNEQFF
cdr3_nt: TGTGCCAGCAGCCAAGAGGTGGGAGCGGTCTACAATGAGCAGTTCTTC
v_call: TRBV4-2
d_call: .
j_call: TRBJ2-1
clone_size: .

cdr3_aa: CASSQSDREINQPQHF
cdr3_nt: TGTGCCAGCAGCCAATCGGACAGGGAAATCAATCAGCCCCAGCATTTT
v_call: TRBV4-2
d_call: TRBD1
j_call: TRBJ1-5
clone_size: few

cdr3_aa: CASNPSTDTQYF
cdr3_nt: TGTGCCAGCAATCCTAGCACAGATACGCAGTATTTT
v_call: TRBV6-5
d_call: .
j_call: TRBJ2-3
clone_size: .

cdr3_aa: CASTPSGRLPILSHEQFF
cdr3_nt: TGCGCCAGCACCCCTAGCGGGAGGCTCCCCATTCTCAGCCATGAGCAGTTCTTC
v_call: TRBV10-2
d_call: TRBD2
j_call: TRBJ2-1
clone_size: .

cdr3_aa: CASSLDRASYGYTF
cdr3_nt: TGTGCCAGCAGTTTGGACAGGGCTAGCTATGGCTACACCTTC
v_call: TRBV27
d_call: TRBD1
j_call: TRBJ1-2
clone_size: .

cdr3_aa: CASSVRLAGAVTGELFF
cdr3_nt: TGTGCCAGCAGCGTAAGACTAGCGGGAGCGGTCACCGGGGAGCTGTTTTTT
v_call: TRBV9
d_call: TRBD2
j_call: TRBJ2-2
clone_size: .

cdr3_aa: CASSLAGGPLEAQYF
cdr3_nt: TGTGCCAGCAGCTTAGCGGGAGGGCCCTTGGAGGCCCAGTACTTC
v_call: TRBV7-8
d_call: TRBD2
j_call: TRBJ2-5
clone_size: .

cdr3_aa: CASSQATGRTYEQYF
cdr3_nt: TGTGCCAGCAGCCAAGCGACAGGCCGAACCTACGAGCAGTACTTC
v_call: TRBV14
d_call: .
j_call: TRBJ2-7
clone_size: .

cdr3_aa: CASSKGEFTDTQYF
cdr3_nt: TGTGCCAGTAGTAAGGGGGAGTTCACAGATACGCAGTATTTT
v_call: TRBV19
d_call: .
j_call: TRBJ2-3
clone_size: .

cdr3_aa: CSVEQRTSADNEQFF
cdr3_nt: TGCAGCGTTGAACAAAGGACTAGCGCGGACAATGAGCAGTTCTTC
v_call: TRBV29-1
d_call: TRBD2
j_call: TRBJ2-1
clone_size: once

cdr3_aa: CASSPKLAGDRDEQFF
cdr3_nt: TGTGCCAGCAGTCCGAAACTAGCGGGAGACCGCGATGAGCAGTTCTTC
v_call: TRBV27
d_call: TRBD2
j_call: TRBJ2-1
clone_size: .

cdr3_aa: CACTGRGYGYTF
cdr3_nt: TGTGCCTGCACAGGGAGGGGGTATGGCTACACCTTC
v_call: TRBV30
d_call: .
j_call: TRBJ1-2
clone_size: .

cdr3_aa: CASREAKGATYEQYF
cdr3_nt: TGCGCCAGCAGGGAGGCCAAGGGGGCGACCTACGAGCAGTACTTC
v_call: TRBV5-1
d_call: TRBD1
j_call: TRBJ2-7
clone_size: .

cdr3_aa: CASGLDPYEQYF
cdr3_nt: TGTGCTAGTGGTTTGGACCCTTACGAGCAGTACTTC
v_call: TRBV12-5
d_call: .
j_call: TRBJ2-7
clone_size: .

cdr3_aa: CASSQQFSSYNEQFF
cdr3_nt: TGCGCCAGCAGCCAGCAGTTCAGCTCCTACAATGAGCAGTTCTTC
v_call: TRBV4-1
d_call: .
j_call: TRBJ2-1
clone_size: .

cdr3_aa: CAGGRGSYNEQFF
cdr3_nt: TGTGCCGGCGGGAGGGGTTCCTACAATGAGCAGTTCTTC
v_call: TRBV6-1
d_call: TRBD2
j_call: TRBJ2-1
clone_size: .